This TCR beta chain was documented in a study of shared T cell receptors in the human thymus. Profiling relied on immunoSEQ multiplex PCR, and the TCRdb table lists in-frame clones only, not all of them. The sample records hundreds of thousands of clones, around 87% being singletons. This sample was also put to use in a study of human thymus T cells. That work contributes: Thymic and blood repertoires seemed to favor certain V and J genes.

Sequenced: thymocytes. This receptor was obtained from a boy under three years old with a congenital heart defect.

The CDR3 sequence: CALAGGTDTQYF. Here the CDR3 DNA reads TGTGCCCTAGCGGGAGGCACAGATACGCAGTATTTT. This chain connects TRBV12-5 to TRBJ2-3, with TRBD2 identical over 10 bases. Germline V lookup: CDR1 LGHNT, CDR2 FRNRAP. CDR3 length: 12 amino acids.